The present entry profiles one TCR beta chain with its context. What it recognizes is unknown. A multiplex PCR was run with 60 Vbeta primers and 13 Jbeta primers. Clones were read by immunoSEQ multiplex PCR, and TCRdb kept only the in-frame ones, dropping some. This table has some 180,000 clones, approximately 70% appearing once. This record comes from a study of cytomegalovirus exposure and HLA in healthy donors. Study-wide background: A preliminary data release comprised 80 million to 95 million unique TCRs obtained from HLA-typed donors.

Study-level findings and limits: On later analysis, the bulk of CMV-associated TCR beta chains appeared to be HLA-restricted.

The sample comprised PBMCs. The receptor comes from a woman in her twenties or thirties in good health and CMV-seronegative.

CDR3 loop: CAWSTGQLNEKLFF. CDR3 nucleotide sequence: TGTGCCTGGAGTACGGGACAGTTAAATGAAAAACTGTTTTTT. This chain uses TRBV30 with TRBJ1-4; TRBD1 agrees at 7 bases. This CDR3 is 14 amino acids long. Trimming cost V 2 bases and J 5 bases; bases outside gene matches: 5. CDR1 is GTSNPN, CDR2 SVGIG, per germline (reference sequence). The full variable domain, its missing parts supplied by reference TRBV30 and TRBJ1-4, is SQTIHQWPATLVQPVGSPLSLECTVEGTSNPNLYWYRQAAGRGLQLLFYSVGIGQISSEVPQNLSASRPQDRQFILSSKKLLLSDSGFYLCAWSTGQLNEKLFFGSGTQLSVL.